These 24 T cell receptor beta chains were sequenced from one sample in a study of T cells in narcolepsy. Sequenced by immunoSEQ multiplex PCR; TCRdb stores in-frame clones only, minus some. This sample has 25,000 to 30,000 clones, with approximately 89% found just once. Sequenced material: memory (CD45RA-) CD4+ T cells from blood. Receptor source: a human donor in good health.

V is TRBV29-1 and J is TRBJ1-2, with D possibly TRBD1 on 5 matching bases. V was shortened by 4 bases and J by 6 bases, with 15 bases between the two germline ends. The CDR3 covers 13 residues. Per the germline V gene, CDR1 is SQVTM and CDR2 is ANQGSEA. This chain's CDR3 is CSVAAIQGDGYTF. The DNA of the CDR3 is TGCAGCGTTGCGGCGATTCAGGGCGATGGCTACACCTTC.

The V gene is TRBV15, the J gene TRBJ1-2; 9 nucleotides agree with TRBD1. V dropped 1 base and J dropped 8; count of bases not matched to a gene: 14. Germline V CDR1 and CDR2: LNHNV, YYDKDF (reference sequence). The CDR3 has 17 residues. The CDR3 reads CATSRVVGTGGYGGYTF. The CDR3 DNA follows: TGTGCCACCAGCAGAGTTGTGGGCACAGGGGGCTATGGGGGCTACACCTTC.

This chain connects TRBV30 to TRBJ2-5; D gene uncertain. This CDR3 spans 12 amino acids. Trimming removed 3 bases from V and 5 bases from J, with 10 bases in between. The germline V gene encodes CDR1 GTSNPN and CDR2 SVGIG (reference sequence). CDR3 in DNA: TGTGCCTGGAGAGGCGGTGGGGAGACCCAGTACTTC. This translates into CAWRGGGETQYF.

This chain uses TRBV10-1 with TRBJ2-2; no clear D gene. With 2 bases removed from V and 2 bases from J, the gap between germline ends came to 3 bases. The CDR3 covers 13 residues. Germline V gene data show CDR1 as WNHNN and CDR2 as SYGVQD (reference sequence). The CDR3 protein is CASSEDNTGELFF. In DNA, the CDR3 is TGCGCCAGCAGTGAGGATAACACCGGGGAGCTGTTTTTT.

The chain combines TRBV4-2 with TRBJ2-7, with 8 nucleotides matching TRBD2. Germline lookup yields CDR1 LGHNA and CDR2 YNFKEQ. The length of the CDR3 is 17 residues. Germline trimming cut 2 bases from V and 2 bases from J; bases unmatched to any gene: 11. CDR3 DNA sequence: TGTGCCAGCAGCCAAACAACTAGCGGTCGAACAACCTACGAGCAGTACTTC. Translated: CASSQTTSGRTTYEQYF.

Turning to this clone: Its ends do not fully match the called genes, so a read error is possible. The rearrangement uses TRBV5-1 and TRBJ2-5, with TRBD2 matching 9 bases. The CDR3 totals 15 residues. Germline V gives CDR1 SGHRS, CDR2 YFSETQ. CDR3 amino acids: CAGSSNGGGAETQYF. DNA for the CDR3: TGCGCCGGCAGCTCAAATGGCGGGGGGGCAGAGACCCAGTACTTC. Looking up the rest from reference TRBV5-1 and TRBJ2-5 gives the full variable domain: KAGVTQTPRYLIKTRGQQVTLSCSPISGHRSVSWYQQTPGQGLQFLFEYFSETQRNKGNFPGRFSGRQFSNSRSEMNVSTLELGDSALYLCAGSSNGGGAETQYFGPGTRLLVL.

The CDR3 DNA reads TGTGCCAGCAGCGGAGGGGCGGGGGGACCCCAAGAGACCCAGTACTTC. Protein: CASSGGAGGPQETQYF. This chain links TRBV5-4 with TRBJ2-5; TRBD2 matches 8 bases. V shed 4 bases, J shed 1 base, and the junction held 9 bases outside the gene matches. The germline gives CDR1 SGHNT, CDR2 YYREEE (reference sequence). The CDR3 is 16 amino acids.

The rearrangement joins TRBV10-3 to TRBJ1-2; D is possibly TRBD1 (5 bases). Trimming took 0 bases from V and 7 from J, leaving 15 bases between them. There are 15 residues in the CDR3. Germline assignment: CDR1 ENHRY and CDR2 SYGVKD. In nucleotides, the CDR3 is TGTGCCATCAGTGAGTCTGGAAGGGATGGGGGTGGCTACACCTTC. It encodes CAISESGRDGGGYTF.

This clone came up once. The CDR3 loop is CASSIGGSQYF. The CDR3 coding sequence is TGTGCCAGTAGTATAGGCGGCAGCCAGTACTTC. The rearrangement joins TRBV19 to TRBJ2-7; D not certain. V was cut by 1 base and J by 10 bases, with 8 bases left in between. This CDR3 is 11 amino acids long. Germline CDR1 and CDR2: LNHDA and SQIVND (reference sequence). Using reference TRBV19 and TRBJ2-7 for the parts outside the CDR3, the full variable domain is DGGITQSPKYLFRKEGQNVTLSCEQNLNHDAMYWYRQDPGQGLRLIYYSQIVNDFQKGDIAEGYSVSREKKESFPLTVTSAQKNPTAFYLCASSIGGSQYFGPGTRLTVT.

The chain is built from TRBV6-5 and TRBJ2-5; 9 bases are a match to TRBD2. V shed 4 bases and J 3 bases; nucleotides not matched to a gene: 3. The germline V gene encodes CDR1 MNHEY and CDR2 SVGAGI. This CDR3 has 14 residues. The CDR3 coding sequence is TGTGCCAGCAGTTCAGCGGGGGGTGAAGAGACCCAGTACTTC. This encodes CASSSAGGEETQYF.

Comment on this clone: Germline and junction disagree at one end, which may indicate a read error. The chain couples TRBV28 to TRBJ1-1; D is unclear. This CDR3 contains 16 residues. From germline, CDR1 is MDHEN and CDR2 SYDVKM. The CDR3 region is CASSLSDLLMNTEAFF. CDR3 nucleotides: TGTGCCAGCAGCTTATCGGACCTGCTCATGAACACTGAAGCTTTCTTT.

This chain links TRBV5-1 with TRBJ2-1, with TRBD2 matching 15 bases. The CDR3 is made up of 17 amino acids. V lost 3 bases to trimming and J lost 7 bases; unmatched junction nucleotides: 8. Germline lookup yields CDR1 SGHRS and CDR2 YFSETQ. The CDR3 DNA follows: TGCGCCAGCAGCTCAGGACTAGCGGGGGGGCTCGGGAATGAGCAGTTCTTC. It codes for CASSSGLAGGLGNEQFF.

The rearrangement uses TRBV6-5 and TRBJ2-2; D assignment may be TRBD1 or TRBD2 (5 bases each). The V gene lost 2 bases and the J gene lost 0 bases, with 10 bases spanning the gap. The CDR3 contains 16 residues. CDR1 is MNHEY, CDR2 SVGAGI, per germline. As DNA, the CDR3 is TGTGCCAGCAGTTACACCTGGGACCCGAACACCGGGGAGCTGTTTTTT. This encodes CASSYTWDPNTGELFF.

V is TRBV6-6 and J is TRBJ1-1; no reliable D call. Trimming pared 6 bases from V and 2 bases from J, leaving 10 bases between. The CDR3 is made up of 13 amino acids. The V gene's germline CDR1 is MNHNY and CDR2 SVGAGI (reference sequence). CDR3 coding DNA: TGTGCCAGCAGCCGCACGGGCAACACTGAAGCTTTCTTT. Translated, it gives CASSRTGNTEAFF.

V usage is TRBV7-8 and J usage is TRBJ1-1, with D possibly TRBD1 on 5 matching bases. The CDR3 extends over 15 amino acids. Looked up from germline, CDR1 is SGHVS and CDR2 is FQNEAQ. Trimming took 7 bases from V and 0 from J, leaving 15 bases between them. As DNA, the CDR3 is TGTGCCAGCACCCCAGACAGAGGTATGAACACTGAAGCTTTCTTT. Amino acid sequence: CASTPDRGMNTEAFF.

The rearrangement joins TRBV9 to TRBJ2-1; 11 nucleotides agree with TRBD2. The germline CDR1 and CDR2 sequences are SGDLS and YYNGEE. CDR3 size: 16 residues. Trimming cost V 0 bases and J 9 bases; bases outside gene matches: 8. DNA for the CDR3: TGTGCCAGCAGCGTAGGAAGTAGCGGGGGGGAGGCTGAGCAGTTCTTC. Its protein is CASSVGSSGGEAEQFF.

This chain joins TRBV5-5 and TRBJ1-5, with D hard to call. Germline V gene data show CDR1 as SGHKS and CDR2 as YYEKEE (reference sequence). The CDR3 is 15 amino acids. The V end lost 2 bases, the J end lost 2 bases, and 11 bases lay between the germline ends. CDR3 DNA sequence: TGTGCCAGCAGCTTAGCGGGGAGAGGCAATCAGCCCCAGCATTTT. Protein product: CASSLAGRGNQPQHF.

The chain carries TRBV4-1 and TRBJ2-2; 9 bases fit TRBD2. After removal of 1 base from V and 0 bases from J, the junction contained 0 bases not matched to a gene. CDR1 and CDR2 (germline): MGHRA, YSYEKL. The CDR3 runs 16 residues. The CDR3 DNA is TGCGCCAGCAGCCAAGCTAGCGGGGCGAACACCGGGGAGCTGTTTTTT. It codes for CASSQASGANTGELFF.

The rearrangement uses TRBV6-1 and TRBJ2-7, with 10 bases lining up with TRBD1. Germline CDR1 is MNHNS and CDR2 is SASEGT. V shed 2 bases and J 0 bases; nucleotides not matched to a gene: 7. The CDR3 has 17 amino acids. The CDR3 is CASSERYRDRGSYEQYF. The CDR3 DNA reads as TGTGCCAGCAGTGAAAGGTACCGGGACAGGGGCTCCTACGAGCAGTACTTC.

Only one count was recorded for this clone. CDR3 bases: TGTGCCAGTAACGAGGGAATAAATCGGAATGAGCAGTTCTTC. The encoded protein is CASNEGINRNEQFF. The J gene is TRBJ2-1, the V gene TRBV19; a weak D match, TRBD2 (5 bases). The CDR3 has 14 amino acids. The germline V and J ends were trimmed by 7 bases and 7 bases, with 17 bases remaining between them. Germline V lookup: CDR1 LNHDA, CDR2 SQIVND (reference sequence).

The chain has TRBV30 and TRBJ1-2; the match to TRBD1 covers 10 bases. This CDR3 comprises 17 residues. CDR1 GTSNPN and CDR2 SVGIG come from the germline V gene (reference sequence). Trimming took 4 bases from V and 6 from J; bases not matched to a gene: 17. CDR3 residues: CAWIDPGQGSLGDGYTF. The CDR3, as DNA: TGTGCCTGGATTGACCCGGGACAGGGGTCCCTTGGGGATGGCTACACCTTC.

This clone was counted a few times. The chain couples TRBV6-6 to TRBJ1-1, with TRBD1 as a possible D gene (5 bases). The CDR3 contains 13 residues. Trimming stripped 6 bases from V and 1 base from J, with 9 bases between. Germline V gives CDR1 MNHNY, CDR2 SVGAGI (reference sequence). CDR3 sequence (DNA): TGTGCCAGCAGAACAACAGGGAACACTGAAGCTTTCTTT. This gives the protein CASRTTGNTEAFF.

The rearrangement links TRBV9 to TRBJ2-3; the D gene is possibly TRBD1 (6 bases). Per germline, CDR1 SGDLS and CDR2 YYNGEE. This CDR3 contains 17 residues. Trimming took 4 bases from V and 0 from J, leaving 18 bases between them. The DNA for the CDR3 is TGTGCCAGCAGCTATAGTCCGGGACACATGAGCACAGATACGCAGTATTTT. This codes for CASSYSPGHMSTDTQYF. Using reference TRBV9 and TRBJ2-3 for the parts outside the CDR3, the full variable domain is DSGVTQTPKHLITATGQRVTLRCSPRSGDLSVYWYQQSLDQGLQFLIQYYNGEERAKGNILERFSAQQFPDLHSELNLSSLELGDSALYFCASSYSPGHMSTDTQYFGPGTRLTVL.

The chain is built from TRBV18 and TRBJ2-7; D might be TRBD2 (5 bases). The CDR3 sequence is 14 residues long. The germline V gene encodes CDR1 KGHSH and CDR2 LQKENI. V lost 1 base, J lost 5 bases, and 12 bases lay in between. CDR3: CASSPLRAGHEQYF. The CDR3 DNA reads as TGTGCCAGCTCACCACTAAGGGCGGGTCACGAGCAGTACTTC.